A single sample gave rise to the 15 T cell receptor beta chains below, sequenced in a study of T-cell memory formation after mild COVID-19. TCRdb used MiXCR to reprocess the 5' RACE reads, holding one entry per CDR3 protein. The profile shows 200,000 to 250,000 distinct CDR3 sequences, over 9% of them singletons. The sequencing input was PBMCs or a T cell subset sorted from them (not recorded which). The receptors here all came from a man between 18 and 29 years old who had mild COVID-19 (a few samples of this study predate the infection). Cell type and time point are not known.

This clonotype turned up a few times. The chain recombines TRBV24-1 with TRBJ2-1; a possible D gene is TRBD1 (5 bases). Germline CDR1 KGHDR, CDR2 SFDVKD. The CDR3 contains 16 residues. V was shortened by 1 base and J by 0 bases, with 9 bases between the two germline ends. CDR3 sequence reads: CATSDFRGSSYNEQFF. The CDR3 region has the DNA TGTGCCACCAGTGATTTTAGGGGAAGCTCCTACAATGAGCAGTTCTTC.

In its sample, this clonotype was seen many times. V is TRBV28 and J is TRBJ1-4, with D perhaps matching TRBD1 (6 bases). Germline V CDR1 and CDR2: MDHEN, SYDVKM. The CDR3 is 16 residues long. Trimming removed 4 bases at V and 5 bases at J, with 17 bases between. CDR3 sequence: CASSSPGMGANEKLFF. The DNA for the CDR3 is TGTGCCAGCAGTTCTCCGGGGATGGGGGCGAATGAAAAACTGTTTTTT. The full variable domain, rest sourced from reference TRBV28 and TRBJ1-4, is DVKVTQSSRYLVKRTGEKVFLECVQDMDHENMFWYRQDPGLGLRLIYFSYDVKMKEKGDIPEGYSVSREKKERFSLILESASTNQTSMYLCASSSPGMGANEKLFFGSGTQLSVL.

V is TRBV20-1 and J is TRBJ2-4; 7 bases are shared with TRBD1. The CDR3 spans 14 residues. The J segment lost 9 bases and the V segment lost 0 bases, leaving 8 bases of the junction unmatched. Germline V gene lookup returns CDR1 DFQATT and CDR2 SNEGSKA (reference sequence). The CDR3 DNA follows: TGCAGTGCTAGAGATATAGAGGGGGCTGGCATTCAGTACTTC. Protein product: CSARDIEGAGIQYF.

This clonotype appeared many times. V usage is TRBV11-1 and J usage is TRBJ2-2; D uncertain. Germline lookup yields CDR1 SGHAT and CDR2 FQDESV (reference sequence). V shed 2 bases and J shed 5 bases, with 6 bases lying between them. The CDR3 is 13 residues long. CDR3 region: CASSLYETGELFF. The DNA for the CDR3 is TGTGCCAGCAGCTTATACGAAACCGGGGAGCTGTTTTTT.

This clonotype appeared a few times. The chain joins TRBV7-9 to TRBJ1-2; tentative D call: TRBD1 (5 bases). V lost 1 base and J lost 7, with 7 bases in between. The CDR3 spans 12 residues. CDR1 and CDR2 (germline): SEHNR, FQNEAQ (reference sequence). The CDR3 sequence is CASSLDGGGYTF. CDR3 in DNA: TGTGCCAGCAGCTTAGATGGGGGTGGCTACACCTTC.

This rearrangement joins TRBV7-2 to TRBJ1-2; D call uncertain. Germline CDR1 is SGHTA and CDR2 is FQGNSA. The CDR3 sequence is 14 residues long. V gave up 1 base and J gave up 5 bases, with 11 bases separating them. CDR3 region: CASSLVGDAYGYTF. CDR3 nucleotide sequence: TGTGCCAGCAGCTTAGTGGGTGATGCTTATGGCTACACCTTC.

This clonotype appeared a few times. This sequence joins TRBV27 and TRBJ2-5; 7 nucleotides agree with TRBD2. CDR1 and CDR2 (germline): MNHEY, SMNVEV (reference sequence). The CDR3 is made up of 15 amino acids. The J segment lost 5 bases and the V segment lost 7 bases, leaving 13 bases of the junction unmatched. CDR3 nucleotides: TGTGCCAGCACTCGTCTCGGGGGGAGTAGGGAGACCCAGTACTTC. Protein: CASTRLGGSRETQYF.

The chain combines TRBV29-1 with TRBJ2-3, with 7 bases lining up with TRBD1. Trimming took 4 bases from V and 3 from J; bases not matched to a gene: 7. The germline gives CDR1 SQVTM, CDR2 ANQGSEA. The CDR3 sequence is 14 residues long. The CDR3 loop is CSVARGQRTDTQYF. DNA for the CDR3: TGCAGCGTTGCACGGGGACAGAGGACAGATACGCAGTATTTT.

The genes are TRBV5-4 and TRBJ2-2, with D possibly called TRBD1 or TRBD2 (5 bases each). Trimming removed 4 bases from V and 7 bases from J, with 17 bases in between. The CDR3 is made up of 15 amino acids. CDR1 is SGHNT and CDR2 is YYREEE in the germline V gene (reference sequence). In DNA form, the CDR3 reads TGTGCCAGCAGCCTGCCCGGGACCCTCGGCGGGGAGCTGTTTTTT. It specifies CASSLPGTLGGELFF. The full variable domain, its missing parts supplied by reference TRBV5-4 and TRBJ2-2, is ETGVTQSPTHLIKTRGQQVTLRCSSQSGHNTVSWYQQALGQGPQFIFQYYREEENGRGNFPPRFSGLQFPNYSSELNVNALELDDSALYLCASSLPGTLGGELFFGEGSRLTVL.

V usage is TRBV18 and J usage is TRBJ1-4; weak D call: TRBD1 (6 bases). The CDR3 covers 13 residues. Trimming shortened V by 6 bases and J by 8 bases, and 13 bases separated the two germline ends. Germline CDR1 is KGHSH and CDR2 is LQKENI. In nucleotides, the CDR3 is TGTGCCAGCTCGGGGGCCCTCGGGGAAAAACTGTTTTTT. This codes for CASSGALGEKLFF.

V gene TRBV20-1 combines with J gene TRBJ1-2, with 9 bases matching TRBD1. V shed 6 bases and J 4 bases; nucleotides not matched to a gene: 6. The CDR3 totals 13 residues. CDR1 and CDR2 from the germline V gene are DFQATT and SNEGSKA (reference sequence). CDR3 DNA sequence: TGCAGTGCCACACAGGGGGCCAGCTATGGCTACACCTTC. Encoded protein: CSATQGASYGYTF.

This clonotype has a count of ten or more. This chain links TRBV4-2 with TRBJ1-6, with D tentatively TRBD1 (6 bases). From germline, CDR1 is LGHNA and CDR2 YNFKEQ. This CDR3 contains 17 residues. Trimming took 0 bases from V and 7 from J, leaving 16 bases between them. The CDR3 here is CASSQDIQGQTNSPLHF. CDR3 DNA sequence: TGTGCCAGCAGCCAAGATATCCAGGGGCAGACCAATTCACCCCTCCACTTT.

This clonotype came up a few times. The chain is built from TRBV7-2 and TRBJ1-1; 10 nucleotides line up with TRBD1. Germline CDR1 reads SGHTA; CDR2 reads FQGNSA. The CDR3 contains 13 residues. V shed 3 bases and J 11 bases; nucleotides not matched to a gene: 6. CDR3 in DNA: TGTGCCAGCAGCTTGACAGGGGGCGGGTACGCTTTCTTT. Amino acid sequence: CASSLTGGGYAFF.

The CDR3 region is CASSLVHPGYHSPLHF. CDR3 coding DNA: TGTGCCAGCAGCTTAGTGCATCCGGGGTACCATTCACCCCTCCACTTT. The gene calls are TRBV7-8 and TRBJ1-6; D is undetermined. CDR1 SGHVS and CDR2 FQNEAQ come from the germline V gene. The CDR3 covers 16 residues. V lost 1 base and J 8 bases, leaving 15 bases between the germline ends. The full variable domain, with the rest looked up from reference TRBV7-8 and TRBJ1-6, is GAGVSQSPRYKVAKRGQDVALRCDPISGHVSLFWYQQALGQGPEFLTYFQNEAQLDKSGLPSDRFFAERPEGSVSTLKIQRTQQEDSAVYLCASSLVHPGYHSPLHFGNGTRLTVT.

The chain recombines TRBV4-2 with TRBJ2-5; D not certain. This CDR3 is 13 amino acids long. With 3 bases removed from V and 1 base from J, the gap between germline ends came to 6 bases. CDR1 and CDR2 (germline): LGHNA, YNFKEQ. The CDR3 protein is CASSQVLQETQYF. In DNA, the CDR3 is TGTGCCAGCAGCCAGGTCCTCCAAGAGACCCAGTACTTC.